Below, 17 T cell receptor beta chains from the same sample are listed, as sequenced in a study of T-cell reconstitution after alpha-beta-depleted transplantation in children (dated by TCRdb to the mid-2010s). Libraries were built with PCR. Sequencer: Illumina HiSeq 2500. TCR library preparation used molecular barcoding, with unique molecular identifiers applied to normalize quantification of the TCRbeta repertoire. TCRdb's own reprocessing of the public reads used fastp at Q25 and MiXCR and kept productive beta chains. Each entry merges the rows of one CDR3 protein and shows their most common DNA and genes. The sample table lists a few hundred thousand distinct CDR3 sequences, 10% of them with a count of one. The top ten clonotypes cover less than 2.5% of the sample. Sequencing used PBMCs from the stem cell graft donor, obtained from the stem cell graft. The origin of the receptors is a human donor who donated a stem cell graft to a child with acute lymphoblastic leukemia.

This clonotype was counted a few times. The chain has TRBV20-1 and TRBJ2-1; 8 bases map to TRBD2. Losses at the gene ends were 5 bases for V and 7 bases for J; bases not matched to a gene: 10. The CDR3 totals 14 residues. The germline CDR1 and CDR2 sequences are DFQATT and SNEGSKA (reference sequence). In nucleotides, the CDR3 is TGCAGTGCTCCAGAACCGGGACTAGTTAATGAGCAGTTCTTC. Its protein is CSAPEPGLVNEQFF.

This rearrangement joins TRBV7-2 to TRBJ1-2; no clear D gene. V lost 4 bases and J lost 1, with 10 bases in between. Per the germline V gene, CDR1 is SGHTA and CDR2 is FQGNSA. The CDR3 length is 14 residues. The CDR3 region is CASSSRWDNYGYTF. Here the CDR3 DNA reads TGTGCCAGCAGCTCGAGGTGGGATAACTATGGCTACACCTTC.

This clonotype has more than one count but fewer than ten. This chain joins TRBV29-1 and TRBJ1-2, with D hard to call. CDR1 and CDR2 (germline): SQVTM, ANQGSEA. V lost 2 bases to trimming and J lost 0 bases, with 7 bases between them. The CDR3 runs to 13 residues. The DNA of the CDR3 is TGCAGCGTTGAACCCTTGACTAACTATGGCTACACCTTC. It translates to CSVEPLTNYGYTF. The full variable domain, with the rest looked up from reference TRBV29-1 and TRBJ1-2, is SAVISQKPSRDICQRGTSLTIQCQVDSQVTMMFWYRQQPGQSLTLIATANQGSEATYESGFVIDKFPISRPNLTFSTLTVSNMSPEDSSIYLCSVEPLTNYGYTFGSGTRLTVV.

This clonotype turned up a few times. CDR3 bases: TGTGCCAGCAGTTCCCCCGTGGGGAGGCAAGAGACCCAGTACTTC. It encodes CASSSPVGRQETQYF. The chain uses TRBV28 and TRBJ2-5, with D maybe TRBD2 (6 bases). The CDR3 contains 15 residues. The germline gives CDR1 MDHEN, CDR2 SYDVKM. The V gene lost 4 bases and the J gene lost 2 bases, with 14 bases spanning the gap.

The chain carries TRBV29-1 and TRBJ2-1, with 8 positions matching TRBD1. This CDR3 spans 15 amino acids. Per germline, CDR1 SQVTM and CDR2 ANQGSEA. The V gene end was trimmed by 3 bases and the J gene end by 7 bases; junction bases not matched to a gene: 11. CDR3 sequence (DNA): TGCAGCGTTGAGGGACCCCGGACAGGGCTAAATGAGCAGTTCTTC. It yields the protein CSVEGPRTGLNEQFF.

CDR3 amino acids: CASSPNLEGYTF. The CDR3 DNA sequence: TGCGCCAGCAGCCCGAACCTGGAGGGCTACACCTTC. The genes are TRBV5-1 and TRBJ1-2; no firm D call. Germline CDR1 reads SGHRS; CDR2 reads YFSETQ. V was pared by 4 bases and J by 8 bases, with 12 bases between. This CDR3 has 12 amino acids.

This chain joins TRBV4-3 and TRBJ2-7; 8 positions agree with TRBD2. From germline, CDR1 is LGHNA and CDR2 YSLEER. The CDR3 has 15 residues. V shed 0 bases, J shed 3 bases, and the junction held 4 bases outside the gene matches. The CDR3 DNA reads as TGCGCCAGCAGCCAAGATGGGGGGACTAGCTACGAGCAGTACTTC. Amino acids: CASSQDGGTSYEQYF.

This clonotype was found a few times. The rearrangement uses TRBV5-1 and TRBJ2-2, with D tentatively TRBD1 (6 bases). Trimming left V 3 bases short and J 12 bases short, with 12 bases between. The germline gives CDR1 SGHRS, CDR2 YFSETQ. This CDR3 has 12 residues. CDR3 coding DNA: TGCGCCAGCAGCTCGGACACAGGGCAGCTGTTTTTT. It yields the protein CASSSDTGQLFF.

This clonotype showed up many times. This sequence joins TRBV5-1 and TRBJ2-4; D may be TRBD2 (6 bases). With 8 bases removed from V and 5 bases from J, the gap between germline ends came to 8 bases. Germline V gives CDR1 SGHRS, CDR2 YFSETQ. The CDR3 length is 11 residues. CDR3 DNA sequence: TGCGCCAGTTCGGGGGAAAACATTCAGTACTTC. This sequence encodes CASSGENIQYF.

The V and J genes are TRBV7-9 and TRBJ2-1, with 15 bases lining up with TRBD2. The CDR3 sequence is 14 residues long. V dropped 11 bases and J dropped 7; count of bases not matched to a gene: 6. Germline V gives CDR1 SEHNR, CDR2 FQNEAQ (reference sequence). CDR3 loop: CAGGLAGGGNEQFF. DNA of the CDR3: TGTGCCGGGGGACTAGCGGGAGGCGGGAATGAGCAGTTCTTC.

This clonotype was seen at least ten times. The gene calls are TRBV7-9 and TRBJ2-1; TRBD2 might be the D (6 bases). The CDR3 has 17 residues. Germline CDR1 and CDR2: SEHNR and FQNEAQ (reference sequence). The V and J ends lost 4 bases and 0 bases respectively, with 16 bases between them. The CDR3 protein is CASSSSLADASYNEQFF. In DNA, the CDR3 is TGTGCCAGCAGCTCATCCTTAGCGGATGCCTCCTACAATGAGCAGTTCTTC.

This clonotype was seen a few times. The V and J genes are TRBV10-3 and TRBJ2-3; TRBD2 aligns across 8 bases. The CDR3 spans 13 residues. V gave up 7 bases and J gave up 4 bases; unmatched junction bases: 4. Per the germline V gene, CDR1 is ENHRY and CDR2 is SYGVKD. The CDR3 DNA reads TGTGCCATCAAGACGGGAGGGTCAGATACGCAGTATTTT. Translating it yields CAIKTGGSDTQYF.

This clonotype has at least ten counts. The chain carries TRBV27 and TRBJ2-3, with 9 bases lining up with TRBD2. CDR3 size: 16 residues. Germline loops: CDR1 MNHEY, CDR2 SMNVEV (reference sequence). Losses at the gene ends were 3 bases for V and 2 bases for J; bases not matched to a gene: 6. The chain's CDR3 is CASSFTAGGITDTQYF. In DNA, the CDR3 is TGTGCCAGCAGTTTTACGGCGGGAGGGATCACAGATACGCAGTATTTT.

The chain joins TRBV25-1 to TRBJ1-3, with D possibly being TRBD1 (5 bases). The CDR3 totals 13 residues. V shed 8 bases and J shed 2 bases, with 10 bases lying between them. Germline assignment: CDR1 MGHDK and CDR2 SYGVNS. Here the CDR3 DNA reads TGTGCCAGCCAAATAGGGGCTGGAAACACCATATATTTT. Amino acids: CASQIGAGNTIYF.

This clonotype came up a few times. V is TRBV7-2 and J is TRBJ2-5; 8 bases line up with TRBD2. Germline V gives CDR1 SGHTA, CDR2 FQGNSA. V was pared by 5 bases and J by 5 bases, with 7 bases of the junction left unmatched. This CDR3 has 14 residues. Written as DNA, the CDR3 is TGTGCCAGCAGCCCCGGGGGGGCGGGGGAGACCCAGTACTTC. It specifies CASSPGGAGETQYF.

This clonotype has only a few counts. The J gene is TRBJ2-7, the V gene TRBV19, with 11 bases aligning to TRBD1. CDR3 length equals 15 residues. Germline assignment: CDR1 LNHDA and CDR2 SQIVND (reference sequence). Trimming cost V 4 bases and J 6 bases; bases outside gene matches: 8. The CDR3 is CASSTIGTGGREQYF. As DNA, the CDR3 is TGTGCCAGTAGTACAATCGGGACAGGGGGACGCGAGCAGTACTTC.

CDR3 DNA sequence: TGCGCCAGCAGCCAAGAAACCCAGCGTGAGCAGTTCTTC. Translating gives CASSQETQREQFF. The chain combines TRBV4-3 with TRBJ2-1; no definite D call. Germline values: CDR1 LGHNA, CDR2 YSLEER. There are 13 residues in the CDR3. Trimming removed 0 bases from V and 9 bases from J, with 9 bases in between.